The 3 T cell receptor beta chains below come from one sample, sequenced in a study of blood T cell repertoires in COVID-19. Here immunoSEQ multiplex PCR was the method, and the copy in TCRdb shows in-frame clones only, minus some. The table has tens of thousands of clones, more than 80% seen once. Sequencing was done on a sample of peripheral blood. Receptor source: a human donor in a cohort sampled during active COVID-19.

This sequence joins TRBV5-5 and TRBJ1-5, with D possibly being TRBD1 (6 bases). There are 15 residues in the CDR3. Trimming removed 1 base from V and 3 bases from J, with 11 bases in between. CDR1 is SGHKS and CDR2 is YYEKEE in the germline V gene (reference sequence). CDR3 sequence (DNA): TGTGCCAGCAGCTTGTGGGGGCAGGTCAATCAGCCCCAGCATTTT. Amino acid sequence: CASSLWGQVNQPQHF.

The V and J genes are TRBV11-2 and TRBJ2-1; D remains ambiguous. There are 14 residues in the CDR3. Germline CDR1 is SGHAT and CDR2 is FQNNGV. Trimming cost V 0 bases and J 5 bases, with 8 bases left between them. The CDR3 DNA reads as TGTGCCAGCAGCTTAGATCCCAGGAACAATGAGCAGTTCTTC. This codes for CASSLDPRNNEQFF.

J is TRBJ1-6 and V is TRBV14; 9 nucleotides match TRBD1. The CDR3 runs to 16 residues. The V gene end was trimmed by 4 bases and the J gene end by 10 bases; junction bases not matched to a gene: 11. CDR1 is SGHDN, CDR2 FVKESK, per germline. CDR3 amino acids: CASSPGLWDRESPLHF. DNA of the CDR3: TGTGCCAGCAGCCCTGGGTTGTGGGACAGGGAATCACCCCTCCACTTT.